This T cell receptor (beta chain) originates from a study of T cells after yellow fever vaccination. Between the trimmed V and J ends, which lost 3 bases and 4 bases, there was a span of 10 bases. Germline CDR1 reads KGHSH; CDR2 reads LQKENI. The CDR3 spans 14 residues. A single record per CDR3 protein comes from TCRdb applying MiXCR to the 5' RACE reads. There are around 320,000 distinct CDR3 sequences in the sample; around 10% occur only once, and 2.5% to 4% lies in the top ten. This clonotype was recorded a few times. The receptor was isolated from a man aged 18 to 35 who received the YFV17D yellow fever vaccine. The sample consisted of CD4+ T cells sorted from PBMCs, taken 45 days after the yellow fever booster vaccination. This chain joins TRBV18 and TRBJ1-5; TRBD1 might be the D (6 bases). The CDR3 nucleotides are TGTGCCAGCTCACCGGGGGACACGAATCAGCCCCAGCATTTT. This translates into CASSPGDTNQPQHF.